These T cell receptor beta chains were read from a single sample in a study of blood T cell repertoires in COVID-19. Clones were read by immunoSEQ multiplex PCR, and TCRdb kept only the in-frame ones, dropping some. This sample has 35,000 to 40,000 clones, with about two thirds found just once. Sequencing was done on a sample of peripheral blood. Every receptor here comes from a man in his sixties or seventies with COVID-19, enrolled during active disease. The CDR3 runs from the conserved cysteine through the conserved F or W. The D gene is left open where the match is weak. Rows give clone size only sometimes, using once, few, many, or a class for an expanded clone.

cdr3_aa	cdr3_nt	v_call	clone_size	j_call	d_call
CASSLKFQGYTF	TGTGCCAGCAGTTTAAAGTTTCAGGGCTACACCTTC	TRBV12-3/TRBV12-4	.	TRBJ1-2	.
CASTTTTGSYEQYF	TGTGCCAGCACCACCACGACAGGCTCCTACGAGCAGTACTTC	TRBV28	.	TRBJ2-7	.
CASSIPTGALAGANVLTF	TGTGCCAGTAGTATCCCGACAGGGGCGTTGGCTGGGGCCAACGTCCTGACTTTC	TRBV19	.	TRBJ2-6	TRBD1
CACSRSRNQPQHF	TGTGCCTGCTCCAGGTCACGGAATCAGCCCCAGCATTTT	TRBV30	.	TRBJ1-5	.
CSVEGLHPQETQYF	TGCAGCGTTGAAGGACTACACCCGCAAGAGACCCAGTACTTC	TRBV29-1	.	TRBJ2-5	.
CASSLGLGGAKRTQYF	TGTGCCAGCAGTTTAGGTCTAGGGGGGGCCAAGCGTACGCAGTATTTT	TRBV28	.	TRBJ2-3	.
CASSPVLIPGGHNEQFF	TGTGCCAGCTCACCAGTCCTGATCCCAGGGGGACACAATGAGCAGTTCTTC	TRBV18	few	TRBJ2-1	TRBD1
CASSPSPNTEAFF	TGTGCCAGCAGCCCCTCCCCGAACACTGAAGCTTTCTTT	TRBV3-1/TRBV3-2	.	TRBJ1-1	.
CASSASSGLTGELFF	TGCGCCAGCAGTGCCTCTAGCGGACTCACCGGGGAGCTGTTTTTT	TRBV10-2	.	TRBJ2-2	TRBD2
CASSSTGGDTGELFF	TGCGCCAGCAGCTCAACAGGGGGGGACACCGGGGAGCTGTTTTTT	TRBV5-1	.	TRBJ2-2	.
CASSQAGASNYGYTF	TGTGCCAGCAGCCAAGCAGGGGCTTCTAACTATGGCTACACCTTC	TRBV3-1/TRBV3-2	.	TRBJ1-2	.
CASSRTAVSYEQYF	TGTGCCAGCAGTCGGACAGCGGTCTCCTACGAGCAGTACTTC	TRBV6-5	.	TRBJ2-7	.
CSVAGPHGTGEYSGNTIYF	TGCAGCGTTGCGGGGCCCCACGGGACAGGGGAATACTCTGGAAACACCATATATTTT	TRBV29-1	.	TRBJ1-3	TRBD1
CAWSVRGDQPQHF	TGTGCCTGGAGTGTACGGGGGGATCAGCCCCAGCATTTT	TRBV30	.	TRBJ1-5	.
CASSHPGIALSSYNEQFF	TGTGCCAGCAGCCATCCAGGGATCGCCCTAAGCTCCTACAATGAGCAGTTCTTC	TRBV9	.	TRBJ2-1	.
CASSYSRTKRNSPLHF	TGTGCCAGCAGTTACTCCCGGACAAAAAGAAATTCACCCCTCCACTTT	TRBV6-5	.	TRBJ1-6	.
CASTTGADTQYF	TGTGCCAGCACCACAGGGGCAGATACGCAGTATTTT	TRBV12-3/TRBV12-4	.	TRBJ2-3	TRBD1
CASSADRLNYEQYF	TGTGCCAGCAGCGCGGACAGGCTCAACTACGAGCAGTACTTC	TRBV7-8	.	TRBJ2-7	TRBD1
CASSLTTGVGNEQFF	TGTGCCAGCAGCTTAACGACAGGGGTCGGGAATGAGCAGTTCTTC	TRBV7-3	.	TRBJ2-1	TRBD1
CASSFWDRGNYGYTF	TGTGCCAGCAGCTTTTGGGACAGGGGGAACTATGGCTACACCTTC	TRBV9	.	TRBJ1-2	TRBD1
CASSLLPGMNNSPLHF	TGCGCCAGCAGCCTCCTACCAGGGATGAATAATTCACCCCTCCACTTT	TRBV4-1	few	TRBJ1-6	.
CASSLVGLAVYEQYF	TGTGCCAGCAGCTTAGTAGGTCTAGCGGTCTACGAGCAGTACTTC	TRBV7-2	.	TRBJ2-7	TRBD2
CASRELAVTYEQYF	TGTGCCAGCAGAGAACTAGCGGTGACCTACGAGCAGTACTTC	TRBV27	.	TRBJ2-7	TRBD2
CAWSARQQETQYF	TGTGCCTGGAGTGCCCGACAGCAAGAGACCCAGTACTTC	TRBV30	.	TRBJ2-5	.
CASSLGGGEDTEAFF	TGTGCCAGCAGCTTAGGAGGAGGGGAGGACACTGAAGCTTTCTTT	TRBV11-3	few	TRBJ1-1	.
CASSLDYYGYTF	TGTGCCAGCAGCTTGGACTACTATGGCTACACCTTC	TRBV5-8	few	TRBJ1-2	.
CASTVQGFNEKLFF	TGTGCCAGCACCGTACAGGGATTTAATGAAAAACTGTTTTTT	TRBV5-5	few	TRBJ1-4	.
CSARRYEQYF	TGCAGTGCTCGCAGATACGAGCAGTACTTC	TRBV20-1	.	TRBJ2-7	.
CASSWTSGGTDTQYF	TGTGCCAGCAGCTGGACTAGCGGGGGAACAGATACGCAGTATTTT	TRBV11-3	.	TRBJ2-3	TRBD2
CAKGGANTEAFF	TGTGCTAAGGGTGGGGCGAACACTGAAGCTTTCTTT	TRBV30	.	TRBJ1-1	.
CASSSRPGTGASWVNTEAFF	TGTGCCAGCAGCTCTCGTCCCGGGACAGGGGCAAGTTGGGTGAACACTGAAGCTTTCTTT	TRBV14	.	TRBJ1-1	TRBD1
CASSQDRDTYEQYF	TGTGCCAGCAGCCAAGATCGCGACACCTACGAGCAGTACTTC	TRBV4-2	.	TRBJ2-7	.
CASSTYLTGGEQFF	TGTGCCAGCAGTACCTACTTGACAGGGGGTGAGCAGTTCTTC	TRBV6-6	.	TRBJ2-1	TRBD1
CASRLGAREQFF	TGTGCCAGCAGACTGGGGGCAAGGGAGCAGTTCTTC	TRBV12-3/TRBV12-4	.	TRBJ2-1	.
CASSPLKSVLRKETQYF	TGTGCCAGCTCACCACTTAAATCGGTTCTGAGGAAAGAGACCCAGTACTTC	TRBV18	.	TRBJ2-5	.
CASSLGSEGPQSSGANVLTF	TGTGCCAGCAGCCTTGGATCCGAGGGCCCACAATCCTCTGGGGCCAACGTCCTGACTTTC	TRBV3-1/TRBV3-2	.	TRBJ2-6	.
CASRVRGLGSNQPQHF	TGTGCCAGTAGAGTGCGGGGGCTTGGAAGCAATCAGCCCCAGCATTTT	TRBV19	.	TRBJ1-5	.
CASSLPGTGDNYGYTF	TGTGCCAGCAGCTTGCCCGGGACAGGGGACAACTATGGCTACACCTTC	TRBV5-4	.	TRBJ1-2	TRBD1
CASSQERGWINEQFF	TGTGCCAGCAGCCAAGAGCGCGGGTGGATCAATGAGCAGTTCTTC	TRBV4-2	.	TRBJ2-1	.
CASTGQGNTEAFF	TGTGCCAGCACGGGACAGGGGAACACTGAAGCTTTCTTT	TRBV2	.	TRBJ1-1	TRBD1
CATRDIAGSGETQYF	TGTGCCACCCGGGACATAGCGGGGTCGGGAGAGACCCAGTACTTC	TRBV15	.	TRBJ2-5	TRBD2
CAIRTLERIGKSYGYTF	TGTGCCATCCGGACGCTGGAGCGGATCGGGAAAAGCTATGGCTACACCTTC	TRBV10-3	few	TRBJ1-2	.
CASSDHTGYTEAFF	TGCGCCAGCAGCGATCACACAGGATACACTGAAGCTTTCTTT	TRBV5-1	.	TRBJ1-1	.
CAVRKNTEAFF	TGTGCCGTTCGTAAAAACACTGAAGCTTTCTTT	TRBV2	.	TRBJ1-1	.
CASSSDFPEGNTIYF	TGTGCCAGCAGCAGCGACTTCCCAGAGGGAAACACCATATATTTT	TRBV3-1/TRBV3-2	few	TRBJ1-3	.
CASSQVTGPYEQYF	TGTGCCAGCAGCCAAGTGACAGGGCCCTACGAGCAGTACTTC	TRBV3-1/TRBV3-2	.	TRBJ2-7	TRBD1